This T cell receptor (beta chain) emerged from a study of CD8 T cells in Susac syndrome. Random hexamers were used to reverse transcribe an amount of roughly 0.5 to 1 ug RNA. Amplification of TCR beta CDR3 by immunoSEQ multiplex PCR spanned 54 Vbeta and 13 Jbeta. TCRdb re-analysed the immunoSEQ multiplex PCR reads in MiXCR, keeping a single row per CDR3 protein. Here the sample spans over 300,000 distinct CDR3 sequences, roughly nine tenths being singletons. TEMRA cells were enriched by FACS, while CD8+ and CD4+ T cells were obtained through a negative isolation that was performed magnetically. Trimming pared 5 bases from V and 4 bases from J, leaving 14 bases between. Germline CDR1 and CDR2: SGHAT and FQNNGV. This CDR3 has 14 amino acids.

Sequences were obtained from CD4+ T cells from PBMCs. This chain joins TRBV11-2 and TRBJ1-1; D remains unclear. This receptor was obtained from a human donor with multiple sclerosis. CDR3 sequence reads: CASSPQIGSTEAFF. The CDR3 DNA follows: TGTGCCAGCAGCCCCCAAATAGGGAGCACTGAAGCTTTCTTT.